These 9 T cell receptor beta chains share one sample of origin, sequenced in a study of blood T cells in healthy people across ages. Using a J-beta primer mix together with a sample-barcoded 5' primer, a second PCR was run for about 6 to 11 cycles. TCRdb itself ran the 5' RACE reads through MiXCR, one entry per CDR3 protein. Found here are hundreds of thousands of distinct CDR3 sequences, 20% to 25% of them singletons; the top ten hold 9.4%. The data were also submitted as part of a second study, on T cells of mothers and their children.

The sample taken for sequencing was blood. The receptors were sampled from a boy between 10 and 17 years old in good health.

This clonotype showed up just a few times. The gene calls are TRBV15 and TRBJ1-6; D not certain. V was clipped by 0 bases and J by 10 bases, with 22 bases between them. There are 18 residues in the CDR3. Germline assignment: CDR1 LNHNV and CDR2 YYDKDF (reference sequence). CDR3 protein: CATSRDRESGWSRSPLHF. The CDR3 region has the DNA TGTGCCACCAGCAGAGATCGCGAAAGCGGGTGGTCAAGATCACCCCTCCACTTT. Looking up the rest from reference TRBV15 and TRBJ1-6 gives the full variable domain: DAMVIQNPRYQVTQFGKPVTLSCSQTLNHNVMYWYQQKSSQAPKLLFHYYDKDFNNEADTPDNFQSRRPNTSFCFLDIRSPGLGDTAMYLCATSRDRESGWSRSPLHFGNGTRLTVT.

This chain uses TRBV20-1 with TRBJ2-5; TRBD1 is a possible D gene (5 bases). The CDR3 consists of 13 residues. V lost 4 bases, J lost 5 bases, and 14 bases lay in between. In germline, CDR1 is DFQATT, CDR2 SNEGSKA (reference sequence). The CDR3 reads CSAIRRGWETQYF. The CDR3 region has the DNA TGCAGTGCTATACGAAGGGGTTGGGAGACCCAGTACTTC.

This clonotype was observed a handful of times. At one boundary the junction diverges from the germline segment, which might be a read error. The rearrangement uses TRBV7-6 and TRBJ2-5; D may match TRBD1 or TRBD2 (5 bases each). The better agreement between TRBJ2-1 and the DNA end casts doubt on the J call. Per the germline V gene, CDR1 is SGHVS and CDR2 is FNYEAQ. This CDR3 region has 16 residues. The CDR3 coding sequence is TGTGCCGGCAGCGAGGGGTCCGCTAGGTCCCACAATGAGCAGTTCTTC. Protein product: CAGSEGSARSHNEQFF.

This clonotype came up a few times. V is TRBV7-2 and J is TRBJ1-3, with 7 bases identical to TRBD1. The germline V gene encodes CDR1 SGHTA and CDR2 FQGNSA. The J segment lost 4 bases and the V segment lost 5 bases, leaving 8 bases of the junction unmatched. The CDR3 is 15 amino acids. CDR3 region: CASSNDRVSGNTIYF. The CDR3 DNA is TGTGCCAGCAGCAATGACAGGGTATCGGGAAACACCATATATTTT. The full variable domain, rest sourced from reference TRBV7-2 and TRBJ1-3, is GAGVSQSPSNKVTEKGKDVELRCDPISGHTALYWYRQSLGQGLEFLIYFQGNSAPDKSGLPSDRFSAERTGGSVSTLTIQRTQQEDSAVYLCASSNDRVSGNTIYFGEGSWLTVV.

V gene TRBV6-2 or TRBV6-3 combines with J gene TRBJ2-1, with D possibly being TRBD2 (6 bases). The CDR3 covers 12 residues. Germline-derived CDR1 and CDR2 are MNHEY and SVGEGT. V was shortened by 6 bases and J by 6 bases, with 9 bases between the two germline ends. As DNA, the CDR3 is TGTGCCAGCAGACGGGACTTCAATGAGCAGTTCTTC. Translated: CASRRDFNEQFF.

The genes are TRBV7-9 and TRBJ2-3; 11 bases align to TRBD2. Losses at the gene ends were 5 bases for V and 2 bases for J; bases not matched to a gene: 12. This CDR3 contains 18 residues. Germline V CDR1 and CDR2: SEHNR, FQNEAQ (reference sequence). For the CDR3, the DNA is TGTGCCAGCAGCGGACGTCGTGGTAGCGGGGGGGCCACAGATACGCAGTATTTT. This gives the protein CASSGRRGSGGATDTQYF.

The chain couples TRBV6-5 to TRBJ2-4; D is uncertain. The V end lost 6 bases, the J end lost 2 bases, and 5 bases lay between the germline ends. Germline CDR1 reads MNHEY; CDR2 reads SVGAGI. The length of the CDR3 is 12 residues. The CDR3 loop is CASSPTKNIQYF. CDR3 bases: TGTGCCAGCAGCCCCACCAAAAACATTCAGTACTTC.

Points on this clonotype: The junction and the germline gene differ at one end; a read error may be behind it. The V call is TRBV18, the J call TRBJ1-1; the D gene is possibly TRBD1 (5 bases). This CDR3 has 13 amino acids. The V gene's germline CDR1 is KGHSH and CDR2 LQKENI. This CDR3 is CAGSPGMNTEAFF. CDR3 DNA sequence: TGTGCCGGCTCACCAGGGATGAACACTGAAGCTTTCTTT.

The chain carries TRBV7-9 and TRBJ2-5; weak D call: TRBD1 (5 bases). In germline, CDR1 is SEHNR, CDR2 FQNEAQ (reference sequence). This CDR3 contains 13 residues. V gave up 0 bases and J gave up 9 bases, with 11 bases separating them. The DNA for the CDR3 is TGTGCCAGCAGCTTAGCCCCCCAAGGGGCCCAGTACTTC. This translates into CASSLAPQGAQYF.